Listed below are T cell receptor beta chains from one sample, sequenced in a study of blood T cell repertoires in COVID-19. Profiling relied on immunoSEQ multiplex PCR, and the TCRdb table lists in-frame clones only, not all of them. The top ten hold about 20% of the sample, which has around 150,000 clones, approximately 82% seen once. Sequenced: peripheral blood. All receptors derive from a woman of 80 years or more with acute or convalescent COVID-19. Both conserved end residues are part of each CDR3. The D gene is left open where the match is weak. A clone size is listed for some rows: how often the clone was seen (once, few, many), or a class if it is expanded.

clone size	J gene	V gene	D gene	CDR3 protein	CDR3 DNA
NA	TRBJ2-3	TRBV21-1	NA	CASRTSGRRRGVGKGNTDTQYF	NA
NA	TRBJ2-1	TRBV12-3/TRBV12-4	NA	CASSSMGLNEQFF	TGTGCCAGCAGTTCAATGGGACTGAATGAGCAGTTCTTC
few	TRBJ1-2	TRBV14	TRBD1	CASSQNQGVGYGYTF	TGTGCCAGCAGCCAGAACCAGGGGGTGGGCTATGGCTACACCTTC
NA	TRBJ2-5	TRBV6-5	TRBD2	CASSWTSGYQATQYF	TGTGCCAGCAGTTGGACTAGCGGTTACCAAGCGACCCAGTACTTC
few	TRBJ1-1	TRBV5-6	NA	CASSLGGEGTEAFF	TGTGCCAGCAGCTTGGGTGGGGAGGGCACTGAAGCTTTCTTT
few	TRBJ2-3	TRBV29-1	TRBD1	CSARDRRTDTQYF	TGCAGCGCCCGGGACAGACGTACGGATACGCAGTATTTT
NA	TRBJ2-7	TRBV10-3	TRBD1	CAISESGQPYEQYF	TGTGCCATCAGTGAGTCGGGACAGCCCTACGAGCAGTACTTC
NA	TRBJ1-4	TRBV7-9	NA	CASSASVWGQLEKLFF	TGTGCCAGCAGCGCCAGTGTCTGGGGACAACTTGAAAAACTGTTTTTT
NA	TRBJ2-7	TRBV13	NA	CASSLQGSYEQYF	TGTGCCAGCAGCCTTCAGGGTTCCTACGAGCAGTACTTC
NA	TRBJ1-6	TRBV20-1	NA	CSASYQGPTLHF	TGCAGTGCTAGTTATCAGGGGCCGACCCTCCACTTT
NA	TRBJ2-2	TRBV24-1	NA	CATSKSGKGTGELFF	TGTGCCACCAGTAAATCAGGGAAAGGGACCGGGGAGCTGTTTTTT